This T cell receptor beta chain was retrieved from a study of PD-1 blockade in classical Hodgkin lymphoma. The data were produced by immunoSEQ multiplex PCR, yet TCRdb's version contains in-frame clones alone and is incomplete. The table shows tens of thousands of clones, with 75% to 90% occurring only once. Each patient's relapse followed autologous stem cell transplantation, and brentuximab vedotin exposure varied. The material was peripheral blood mononuclear cells (PBMCs), obtained before the second cycle of nivolumab. The receptor comes from a human donor with classical Hodgkin lymphoma.

The CDR3 region has the DNA TGTGCCAGCAGCTTAGGATCGGACGGCTTCTACGAGCAGTACTTC. Amino acid sequence: CASSLGSDGFYEQYF. The chain is built from TRBV7-2 and TRBJ2-7; D not resolved. Germline V gene sequence: CDR1 SGHTA, CDR2 FQGNSA. The ends were cut back, 1 base at V and 3 bases at J, with 13 bases in the middle. This CDR3 region has 15 residues. Supplemented by reference TRBV7-2 and TRBJ2-7, the full variable domain reads GAGVSQSPSNKVTEKGKDVELRCDPISGHTALYWYRQSLGQGLEFLIYFQGNSAPDKSGLPSDRFSAERTGGSVSTLTIQRTQQEDSAVYLCASSLGSDGFYEQYFGPGTRLTVT.